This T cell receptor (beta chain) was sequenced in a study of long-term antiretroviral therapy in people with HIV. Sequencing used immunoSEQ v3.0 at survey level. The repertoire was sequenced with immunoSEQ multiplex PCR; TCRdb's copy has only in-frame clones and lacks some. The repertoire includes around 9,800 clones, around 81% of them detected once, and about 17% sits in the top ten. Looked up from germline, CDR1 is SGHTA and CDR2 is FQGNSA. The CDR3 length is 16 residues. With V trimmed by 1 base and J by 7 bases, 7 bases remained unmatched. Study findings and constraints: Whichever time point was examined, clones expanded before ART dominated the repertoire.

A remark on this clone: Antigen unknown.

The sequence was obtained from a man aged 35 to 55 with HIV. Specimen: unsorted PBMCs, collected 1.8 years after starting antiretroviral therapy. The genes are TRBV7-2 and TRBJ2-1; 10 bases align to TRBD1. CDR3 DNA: TGTGCCAGCAGCTTAGTAGGGACAGGGGTCCCTAATGAGCAGTTCTTC. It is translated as CASSLVGTGVPNEQFF.